This T cell receptor (beta chain) was documented in a study of post-analysis software for immune sequencing data. Study at large: There were relapsing-remitting, secondary progressive and progressive-relapsing multiple sclerosis among the disease courses included. Study findings and constraints: The five TRBV segments detected at higher frequency in patients than in controls included TRBV5-6, TRBV5-1 and TRBV20-1. The study found significantly lower normalized Chao1 diversity in multiple sclerosis patients than in controls. The F measure placed samples prepared in the same batch into strongly shared clusters.

Per germline, CDR1 DFQATT and CDR2 SNEGSKA (reference sequence). CDR3 size: 12 residues. V lost 7 bases, J lost 1 base, and 11 bases lay in between. This clonotype was observed a handful of times. Its antigen remains unknown. cDNA libraries for TCR beta contained unique molecular identifiers. The source material, roughly 0.9 to 10 million T cells, gave rise to roughly 0.5 million cDNA molecules. TCRdb re-called the PCR reads through MiXCR, storing one row per CDR3 protein. The sample has a few hundred thousand distinct CDR3 sequences, 30% to 45% seen once; the top ten hold 7.5% to 8.5%. This chain connects TRBV20-1 to TRBJ2-7; D call uncertain. This clonotype was sampled from a girl aged 2-10 years with multiple sclerosis. Sequenced input: blood. The chain's CDR3 is CSGQAPSYEQYF. The CDR3 DNA follows: TGCAGTGGGCAGGCCCCTTCCTACGAGCAGTACTTC.